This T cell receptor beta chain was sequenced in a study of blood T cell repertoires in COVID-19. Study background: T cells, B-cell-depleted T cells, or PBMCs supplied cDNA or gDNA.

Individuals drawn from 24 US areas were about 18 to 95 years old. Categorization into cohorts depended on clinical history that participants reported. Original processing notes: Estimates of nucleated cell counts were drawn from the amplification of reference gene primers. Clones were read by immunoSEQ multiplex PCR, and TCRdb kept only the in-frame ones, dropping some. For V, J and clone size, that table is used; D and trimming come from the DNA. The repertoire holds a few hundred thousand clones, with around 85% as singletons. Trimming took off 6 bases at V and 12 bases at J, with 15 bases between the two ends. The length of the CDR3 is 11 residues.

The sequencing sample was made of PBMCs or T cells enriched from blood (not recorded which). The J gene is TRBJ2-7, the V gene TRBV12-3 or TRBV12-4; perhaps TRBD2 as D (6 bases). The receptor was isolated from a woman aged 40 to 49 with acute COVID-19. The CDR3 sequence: CASRGTHYAYF. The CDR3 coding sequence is TGTGCCAGCAGGGGGACTCACTACGCGTACTTC.